This record looks at one T cell receptor (beta chain) sequence and its context. What it recognizes is unknown. PCR primers comprised 60 Vbeta and 13 Jbeta primers. Clones were sequenced by immunoSEQ multiplex PCR, and TCRdb holds only the in-frame ones, with some missing. The data contain roughly 100,000 clones, around 80% of them singletons. V was cut by 7 bases and J by 5 bases, with 14 bases left in between. This CDR3 is 12 amino acids long. Germline CDR1 is GTSNPN and CDR2 is SVGIG (reference sequence). The data were taken from a study of cytomegalovirus exposure and HLA in healthy donors. Study in general: From around 180 million T cells, an earlier analysis saw 120 million or so unique TCR beta sequences.

Broader study findings: In vitro work confirmed that a few CMV-associated chains recognize CMV antigens. Overall, approximately 150 TCR beta chains were annotated as cytomegalovirus-associated. Follow-up analysis later connected one missense variant in DCLRE1C with trimming of TCR beta V- and J-genes.

The chain has TRBV30 and TRBJ1-2; D gene ambiguous. The clonotype comes from a man in his forties in good health and CMV-seropositive. Input material: PBMCs. The CDR3 nucleotides read TGTGCCTCTGGACTCGCCGATTATGGCTACACCTTC. Amino acids: CASGLADYGYTF.